Below, 19 T cell receptor beta chains from the same sample are listed, as sequenced in a study of T-cell memory formation after mild COVID-19. TCRdb reprocessed the 5' RACE reads via MiXCR and lists one record per CDR3 protein. The sample yields roughly 250,000 distinct CDR3 sequences, approximately 15% seen once. The sample comprised PBMCs or a T cell subset sorted from them (not recorded which). All receptors derive from a man younger than 35 who had mild COVID-19 (a few samples of this study predate the infection). Cell type and time point are not known.

The chain uses TRBV4-1 and TRBJ1-2, with a weak D call TRBD1 (5 bases). The V end was cut by 5 bases, the J end by 4 bases, with 20 bases between. The CDR3 sequence is 16 residues long. CDR1 is MGHRA, CDR2 YSYEKL, per germline. CDR3 in amino acids: CASSSHGAPGGYGYTF. The CDR3 DNA reads as TGCGCCAGCAGCTCCCACGGGGCACCGGGTGGCTATGGCTACACCTTC.

This chain links TRBV6-5 with TRBJ2-1; D is tentatively TRBD1 or TRBD2 (5 bases each). V was pared by 7 bases and J by 0 bases, with 16 bases between. The CDR3 runs 16 residues. Germline V lookup: CDR1 MNHEY, CDR2 SVGAGI. The CDR3 nucleotides are TGTGCCAGCAACGAAGGTGGGGGAAGCTCCTACAATGAGCAGTTCTTC. It specifies CASNEGGGSSYNEQFF.

This rearrangement joins TRBV20-1 to TRBJ1-6; no firm D call. The CDR3 runs to 18 residues. Germline V CDR1 and CDR2: DFQATT, SNEGSKA (reference sequence). Trimming removed 0 bases at V and 5 bases at J, with 20 bases between. CDR3 loop: CSARDRGHRRVDNSPLHF. As DNA, the CDR3 is TGCAGTGCTAGAGATCGAGGGCACCGTCGGGTAGATAATTCACCCCTCCACTTT.

This clonotype turned up a few times. The chain employs TRBV20-1 and TRBJ1-5; TRBD1 is a possible D gene (5 bases). The germline gives CDR1 DFQATT, CDR2 SNEGSKA (reference sequence). V was trimmed by 6 bases and J by 3 bases, leaving 18 bases between them. The CDR3 has 15 amino acids. CDR3 coding DNA: TGCAGTGCCACACGCGGGGGGGGAGTCAATCAGCCCCAGCATTTT. It encodes CSATRGGGVNQPQHF.

Only a few counts were recorded for this clonotype. The V gene is TRBV10-3, the J gene TRBJ2-1; TRBD1 matches at 9 bases. V shed 6 bases, J shed 6 bases, and the junction held 9 bases outside the gene matches. The CDR3 totals 15 residues. The V gene's germline CDR1 is ENHRY and CDR2 SYGVKD. This chain's CDR3 is CAIRAGQGGRNEQFF. CDR3 in DNA: TGTGCCATCAGAGCGGGACAGGGTGGACGCAATGAGCAGTTCTTC.

The chain has TRBV12-3 or TRBV12-4 and TRBJ2-7; TRBD1 is a possible D gene (5 bases). Trimming pared 6 bases from V and 1 base from J, leaving 10 bases between. This CDR3 has 13 residues. CDR3 in DNA: TGTGCCAGCAGCAAGGGGATGTCCTACGAGCAGTACGTC. The encoded protein is CASSKGMSYEQYV.

This chain connects TRBV5-1 to TRBJ2-4; D possibly corresponds to TRBD2 (5 bases). The CDR3 covers 15 residues. V was clipped by 5 bases and J by 0 bases, with 12 bases between them. Germline CDR1 and CDR2: SGHRS and YFSETQ. CDR3 DNA: TGCGCCAGCAGAGAAGGACTGACAGCCAAAAACATTCAGTACTTC. This encodes CASREGLTAKNIQYF.

This sequence joins TRBV5-5 and TRBJ2-2; weak D call: TRBD2 (5 bases). Germline CDR1 is SGHKS and CDR2 is YYEKEE (reference sequence). Trimming cost V 0 bases and J 4 bases, with 10 bases left between them. There are 15 residues in the CDR3. CDR3 DNA sequence: TGTGCCAGCAGCTTGGGAGGGCCTTTCACCGGGGAGCTGTTTTTT. It codes for CASSLGGPFTGELFF.

DNA of the CDR3: TGCAGCGTAGGAAGGGACCATTACTCTGGGGCCAACGTCCTGACTTTC. Protein product: CSVGRDHYSGANVLTF. The J gene is TRBJ2-6, the V gene TRBV29-1, with D possibly being TRBD1 or TRBD2 (5 bases each). The germline V gene has CDR1 SQVTM and CDR2 ANQGSEA. Trimming cost V 6 bases and J 0 bases, with 15 bases left between them. The CDR3 is 16 residues long.

In nucleotides, the CDR3 is TGCAGTGCTAGAGATCGAACGACAGGGGGAAACTATGGCTACACCTTC. Translation: CSARDRTTGGNYGYTF. The rearrangement uses TRBV20-1 and TRBJ1-2; TRBD1 matches at 9 bases. Germline CDR1 and CDR2: DFQATT and SNEGSKA (reference sequence). With 0 bases clipped from V and 2 bases from J, the junction kept 7 bases outside the gene matches. The CDR3 has 16 residues.

V and J are TRBV20-1 and TRBJ1-1; D might be TRBD1 (5 bases). Germline V lookup: CDR1 DFQATT, CDR2 SNEGSKA (reference sequence). This CDR3 has 14 residues. Trimming stripped 6 bases from V and 2 bases from J, with 16 bases between. CDR3 residues: CSALYFGGNTEAFF. In nucleotides, the CDR3 is TGCAGTGCCCTCTACTTCGGGGGAAACACTGAAGCTTTCTTT.

This chain uses TRBV12-3 or TRBV12-4 with TRBJ2-5; perhaps TRBD2 as D (6 bases). The CDR3 length is 14 residues. Trimming cost V 6 bases and J 4 bases, with 15 bases left between them. The CDR3 sequence: CASRGDLGGETQYF. The CDR3 nucleotides are TGTGCCAGCAGGGGCGACCTGGGGGGAGAGACCCAGTACTTC.

V gene TRBV10-1 combines with J gene TRBJ2-2; D uncertain. Germline V lookup: CDR1 WNHNN, CDR2 SYGVQD (reference sequence). Trimming cost V 4 bases and J 0 bases, with 6 bases left between them. The CDR3 has 14 residues. CDR3 bases: TGCGCCAGCAGTGGACGGGCGAACACCGGGGAGCTGTTTTTT. The encoded protein is CASSGRANTGELFF.

This clonotype has more than one count but fewer than ten. The chain is built from TRBV5-1 and TRBJ1-1; no reliable D call. V shed 4 bases and J shed 1 base, with 11 bases lying between them. CDR3 length: 14 residues. Germline values: CDR1 SGHRS, CDR2 YFSETQ. CDR3: CASSLRHPNTEAFF. In nucleotides, the CDR3 is TGCGCCAGCAGCCTCCGACACCCGAACACTGAAGCTTTCTTT.

The chain carries TRBV18 and TRBJ1-4; TRBD1 might be the D (5 bases). V dropped 1 base and J dropped 8 bases, with 14 bases sitting between them. Germline V gives CDR1 KGHSH, CDR2 LQKENI. This CDR3 has 15 amino acids. The CDR3 DNA reads as TGTGCCAGCTCACCACGGGGCAGGGTGGGCGAAAAACTGTTTTTT. It is translated as CASSPRGRVGEKLFF.

This clonotype has just a few counts. This rearrangement joins TRBV6-5 to TRBJ2-1; TRBD2 might be the D (6 bases). V was clipped by 0 bases and J by 9 bases, with 9 bases between them. This CDR3 is 13 amino acids long. Germline V CDR1 and CDR2: MNHEY, SVGAGI. The CDR3 DNA follows: TGTGCCAGCAGTTACTCAATGGGAGGTGAGCAGTTCTTC. This sequence encodes CASSYSMGGEQFF.

This clonotype has just a few counts. The genes are TRBV5-1 and TRBJ2-1; TRBD2 matches 9 bases. V gave up 1 base and J gave up 7 bases; unmatched junction bases: 3. The CDR3 covers 14 residues. The germline CDR1 and CDR2 sequences are SGHRS and YFSETQ. CDR3 in amino acids: CASSLSGGRNEQFF. CDR3 DNA: TGCGCCAGCAGCTTGAGCGGGGGGCGGAATGAGCAGTTCTTC.

This clonotype was counted only a few times. V gene TRBV29-1 combines with J gene TRBJ1-1; possibly TRBD1 for D (6 bases). CDR1 and CDR2 from the germline V gene are SQVTM and ANQGSEA. Between the trimmed V and J ends, which lost 3 bases and 1 base, there was a span of 12 bases. This CDR3 spans 14 amino acids. DNA for the CDR3: TGCAGCGTTGATACAGGGTGGAAGAACACTGAAGCTTTCTTT. Encoded protein: CSVDTGWKNTEAFF.

The rearrangement links TRBV29-1 to TRBJ2-5; D may match TRBD1 or TRBD2 (7 bases each). CDR3 length: 11 amino acids. The V end was cut by 8 bases, the J end by 5 bases, with 12 bases between. Germline lookup yields CDR1 SQVTM and CDR2 ANQGSEA. The CDR3 is CSSRGGETQYF. The CDR3 bases are TGCAGCTCCAGGGGGGGGGAGACCCAGTACTTC.